This is a list of T cell receptor beta chains from one sample in a study of T cells expressing NK-cell markers. After re-calling the 5' RACE reads, TCRdb lists one entry per CDR3 protein, DNA absent. With under 600,000 distinct CDR3 sequences in the sample, the ten largest clones hold roughly 1.4%. Specimen: blood T cells: a sorted CD56 or NKG2C T cell subset, CD4+ or CD8+ T cells, or bulk PBMC T cells (not recorded which). The receptors were gathered from a woman between 50 and 59 years old in good health. Each CDR3 is given with its conserved first and last residue. Each record gives: J gene, V gene, CDR3 protein.

TRBJ2-3 | TRBV24-1 | CATSVRGAGDADTQYF
TRBJ2-3 | TRBV7-9 | CASSLLAGAVNTQYF
TRBJ2-7 | TRBV12-3/TRBV12-4 | CASSLQRNAAEQYF
TRBJ2-2 | TRBV5-6 | CASRPGTGNTGELFF
TRBJ2-5 | TRBV5-6 | CASSLRGIEETQYF
TRBJ2-1 | TRBV6-6 | CASSYLASGSGQFF
TRBJ2-2 | TRBV5-1 | CASRPPGLATNTGELFF
TRBJ2-6 | TRBV6-6 | CASSYVGSGANVLTF
TRBJ1-2 | TRBV5-1 | CASSAPDRVGYTF
TRBJ1-1 | TRBV19 | CASIGTANTEAFF
TRBJ2-3 | TRBV12-3/TRBV12-4 | CASWGGRWDTQYF
TRBJ2-3 | TRBV7-9 | CASSLRGVKKDTDTQYF
TRBJ2-7 | TRBV6-6 | CASSYGGSINEQYF
TRBJ2-5 | TRBV11-3 | CASSLVSSMETQYF
TRBJ2-3 | TRBV3-1 | CASSQTGLPTDTQYF
TRBJ2-7 | TRBV5-1 | CASSPYGVPDEQYF
TRBJ1-1 | TRBV2 | CASSGNSAQYTEAFF